These T cell receptor beta chains were read from a single sample in a study of T cells after yellow fever vaccination. TCRdb itself ran the 5' RACE reads through MiXCR, one entry per CDR3 protein. The table lists under 300,000 distinct CDR3 sequences, about 7% of them singletons. The material was CD4+ T cells sorted from PBMCs, obtained 15 days after the yellow fever booster vaccination. Receptors were obtained from a young man who received the YFV17D yellow fever vaccine. Both conserved end residues are part of each CDR3. Each record gives: clone size, D gene, V gene, J gene, CDR3 length, CDR3 protein, CDR3 DNA. D genes are given only for firm matches. Some rows have no size entry. The others give once, few or many, or a class for an expanded clone.

clone size: .; D gene: TRBD1; V gene: TRBV4-3; J gene: TRBJ2-1; CDR3 length: 15; CDR3 protein: CASGRTGGTYNEQFF; CDR3 DNA: TGCGCCAGCGGACGGACAGGGGGGACCTACAATGAGCAGTTCTTC
clone size: .; D gene: .; V gene: TRBV14; J gene: TRBJ2-1; CDR3 length: 16; CDR3 protein: CASSPLRQRIYNEQFF; CDR3 DNA: TGTGCCAGCAGCCCCCTGCGACAGAGGATTTACAATGAGCAGTTCTTC
clone size: .; D gene: .; V gene: TRBV15; J gene: TRBJ1-5; CDR3 length: 13; CDR3 protein: CATSRDRYVPQHF; CDR3 DNA: TGTGCCACCAGCAGAGATCGGTACGTTCCCCAGCATTTT
clone size: .; D gene: TRBD2; V gene: TRBV7-2; J gene: TRBJ2-5; CDR3 length: 14; CDR3 protein: CASSGGLAEETQYF; CDR3 DNA: TGTGCCAGCAGCGGTGGACTAGCGGAAGAGACCCAGTACTTC
clone size: few; D gene: TRBD2; V gene: TRBV5-1; J gene: TRBJ2-7; CDR3 length: 16; CDR3 protein: CASSLESSGKVYEQYF; CDR3 DNA: TGCGCCAGCAGCTTGGAATCCAGCGGGAAGGTCTACGAGCAGTACTTC
clone size: .; D gene: TRBD1; V gene: TRBV7-9; J gene: TRBJ1-6; CDR3 length: 16; CDR3 protein: CASSLAAGTGLSPLHF; CDR3 DNA: TGTGCCAGCAGCTTAGCCGCCGGGACAGGTTTATCACCCCTCCACTTT
clone size: few; D gene: .; V gene: TRBV5-1; J gene: TRBJ2-1; CDR3 length: 13; CDR3 protein: CASALKGASEQFF; CDR3 DNA: TGCGCCAGCGCCTTAAAGGGAGCGTCTGAGCAGTTCTTC
clone size: few; D gene: .; V gene: TRBV29-1; J gene: TRBJ2-1; CDR3 length: 13; CDR3 protein: CSVGSETAVEQFF; CDR3 DNA: TGCAGCGTTGGATCCGAGACAGCGGTCGAGCAGTTCTTC
clone size: few; D gene: TRBD2; V gene: TRBV5-1; J gene: TRBJ2-7; CDR3 length: 15; CDR3 protein: CASSLEASGPYEQYF; CDR3 DNA: TGCGCCAGCAGCTTGGAAGCTAGCGGACCATACGAGCAGTACTTC
clone size: many; D gene: TRBD1; V gene: TRBV19; J gene: TRBJ2-7; CDR3 length: 13; CDR3 protein: CASSIQGAYEQYF; CDR3 DNA: TGTGCCAGTAGTATCCAGGGGGCTTACGAGCAGTACTTC
clone size: few; D gene: .; V gene: TRBV7-2; J gene: TRBJ2-5; CDR3 length: 11; CDR3 protein: CASSGGGPQYF; CDR3 DNA: TGTGCCAGCAGCGGGGGGGGGCCCCAGTACTTC
clone size: few; D gene: .; V gene: TRBV5-5; J gene: TRBJ2-3; CDR3 length: 18; CDR3 protein: CASSLADVLRGSTDTQYF; CDR3 DNA: TGTGCCAGCAGCTTGGCCGACGTTCTCAGGGGTAGCACAGATACGCAGTATTTT
clone size: few; D gene: .; V gene: TRBV7-2; J gene: TRBJ2-1; CDR3 length: 15; CDR3 protein: CASSFSRRGYNEQFF; CDR3 DNA: TGTGCCAGCAGCTTCAGCAGGAGGGGTTACAATGAGCAGTTCTTC
clone size: .; D gene: TRBD1; V gene: TRBV7-2; J gene: TRBJ2-7; CDR3 length: 14; CDR3 protein: CASRPEGAHGEQYF; CDR3 DNA: TGTGCCAGCAGGCCAGAGGGGGCTCATGGCGAGCAGTACTTC
clone size: .; D gene: .; V gene: TRBV5-1; J gene: TRBJ2-3; CDR3 length: 15; CDR3 protein: CASSLGGRVADTQYF; CDR3 DNA: TGCGCCAGCAGCTTGGGGGGTCGAGTGGCAGATACGCAGTATTTT
clone size: .; D gene: .; V gene: TRBV20-1; J gene: TRBJ2-1; CDR3 length: 16; CDR3 protein: CSALSSVWSSYNEQFF; CDR3 DNA: TGCAGTGCTTTAAGTAGTGTCTGGAGCTCCTACAATGAGCAGTTCTTC
clone size: .; D gene: TRBD2; V gene: TRBV18; J gene: TRBJ2-7; CDR3 length: 17; CDR3 protein: CASSPLISSGTFYEQYF; CDR3 DNA: TGTGCCAGCTCACCACTAATCTCTAGCGGGACCTTCTACGAGCAGTACTTC
clone size: few; D gene: .; V gene: TRBV20-1; J gene: TRBJ1-3; CDR3 length: 15; CDR3 protein: CSARGPLRSGNTIYF; CDR3 DNA: TGCAGTGCTAGGGGGCCGCTGCGCTCTGGAAACACCATATATTTT
clone size: .; D gene: TRBD1; V gene: TRBV24-1; J gene: TRBJ2-4; CDR3 length: 15; CDR3 protein: CATSEGPGGATTQYF; CDR3 DNA: TGTGCCACCAGTGAGGGACCAGGGGGCGCGACGACTCAGTACTTC
clone size: many; D gene: .; V gene: TRBV2; J gene: TRBJ2-1; CDR3 length: 15; CDR3 protein: CASRKTEGPYNEQFF; CDR3 DNA: TGTGCCAGCAGGAAGACAGAGGGGCCGTACAATGAGCAGTTCTTC
clone size: .; D gene: .; V gene: TRBV11-2; J gene: TRBJ1-2; CDR3 length: 14; CDR3 protein: CASSLEAWAYGYTF; CDR3 DNA: TGTGCCAGCAGCTTGGAGGCATGGGCTTATGGCTACACCTTC
clone size: many; D gene: TRBD1; V gene: TRBV7-2; J gene: TRBJ2-5; CDR3 length: 17; CDR3 protein: CASSSNPLQGAGETQYF; CDR3 DNA: TGTGCCAGCAGCTCCAATCCCCTACAGGGGGCGGGAGAGACCCAGTACTTC
clone size: .; D gene: .; V gene: TRBV28; J gene: TRBJ2-1; CDR3 length: 14; CDR3 protein: CASSQLSSYNEQFF; CDR3 DNA: TGTGCCAGCAGTCAATTGAGCTCCTACAATGAGCAGTTCTTC
clone size: .; D gene: .; V gene: TRBV19; J gene: TRBJ2-2; CDR3 length: 15; CDR3 protein: CASSILAPNTGELFF; CDR3 DNA: TGTGCCAGTAGTATACTGGCGCCGAACACCGGGGAGCTGTTTTTT
clone size: .; D gene: .; V gene: TRBV5-6; J gene: TRBJ2-1; CDR3 length: 13; CDR3 protein: CASSPDNYNEQFF; CDR3 DNA: TGTGCCAGCAGCCCGGACAACTACAATGAGCAGTTCTTC
clone size: .; D gene: .; V gene: TRBV4-3; J gene: TRBJ2-7; CDR3 length: 14; CDR3 protein: CASSQDSQGYEQYF; CDR3 DNA: TGCGCCAGCAGCCAAGATAGCCAGGGTTACGAGCAGTACTTC
clone size: many; D gene: .; V gene: TRBV20-1; J gene: TRBJ2-1; CDR3 length: 10; CDR3 protein: CSASRGEQFF; CDR3 DNA: TGCAGTGCTTCCAGGGGTGAGCAGTTCTTC
clone size: many; D gene: .; V gene: TRBV20-1; J gene: TRBJ2-1; CDR3 length: 14; CDR3 protein: CSARTGSLSNEQFF; CDR3 DNA: TGCAGTGCTAGAACAGGGAGCCTATCCAATGAGCAGTTCTTC